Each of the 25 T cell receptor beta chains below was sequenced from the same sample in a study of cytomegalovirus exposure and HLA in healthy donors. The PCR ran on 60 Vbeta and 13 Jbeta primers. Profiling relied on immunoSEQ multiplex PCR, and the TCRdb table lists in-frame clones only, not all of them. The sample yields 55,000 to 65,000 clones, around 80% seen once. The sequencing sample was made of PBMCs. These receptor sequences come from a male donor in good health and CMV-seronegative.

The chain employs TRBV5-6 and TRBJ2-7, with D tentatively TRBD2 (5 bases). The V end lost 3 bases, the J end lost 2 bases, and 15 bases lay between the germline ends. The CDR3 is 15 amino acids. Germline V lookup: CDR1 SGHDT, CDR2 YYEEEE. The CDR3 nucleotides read TGTGCCAGCAGCTCGAGGCCTTTCGGGGCCTACGAGCAGTACTTC. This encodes CASSSRPFGAYEQYF.

The CDR3 is CASSFGGDYGYTF. The CDR3 coding sequence is TGTGCCAGCAGCTTTGGGGGCGACTATGGCTACACCTTC. The gene calls are TRBV5-4 and TRBJ1-2; D is perhaps TRBD1 (6 bases). CDR1 is SGHNT and CDR2 is YYREEE in the germline V gene (reference sequence). The CDR3 is 13 residues long. The V and J ends lost 2 bases and 3 bases respectively, with 8 bases between them.

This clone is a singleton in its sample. The CDR3 sequence is CASSRGRGTTNEKLFF. The CDR3 nucleotides are TGTGCCAGCTCACGGGGCAGGGGAACAACTAATGAAAAACTGTTTTTT. V and J are TRBV18 and TRBJ1-4; D possibly corresponds to TRBD1 (6 bases). This CDR3 spans 16 amino acids. The V end was cut by 4 bases, the J end by 0 bases, with 12 bases between. The V gene's germline CDR1 is KGHSH and CDR2 LQKENI. Looking up the rest from reference TRBV18 and TRBJ1-4 gives the full variable domain: NAGVMQNPRHLVRRRGQEARLRCSPMKGHSHVYWYRQLPEEGLKFMVYLQKENIIDESGMPKERFSAEFPKEGPSILRIQQVVRGDSAAYFCASSRGRGTTNEKLFFGSGTQLSVL.

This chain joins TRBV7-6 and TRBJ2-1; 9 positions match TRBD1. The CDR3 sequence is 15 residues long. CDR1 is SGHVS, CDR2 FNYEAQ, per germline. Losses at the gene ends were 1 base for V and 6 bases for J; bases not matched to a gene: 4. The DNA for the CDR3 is TGTGCCAGCAGCTTAGACTACAGGGGGCGCAATGAGCAGTTCTTC. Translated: CASSLDYRGRNEQFF. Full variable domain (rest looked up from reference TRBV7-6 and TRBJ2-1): GAGVSQSPRYKVTKRGQDVALRCDPISGHVSLYWYRQALGQGPEFLTYFNYEAQQDKSGLPNDRFSAERPEGSISTLTIQRTEQRDSAMYRCASSLDYRGRNEQFFGPGTRLTVL.

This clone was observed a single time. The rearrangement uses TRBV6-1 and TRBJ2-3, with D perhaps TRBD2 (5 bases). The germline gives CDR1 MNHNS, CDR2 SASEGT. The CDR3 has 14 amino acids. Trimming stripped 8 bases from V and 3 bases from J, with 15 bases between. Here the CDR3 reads CASGSKILTDTQYF. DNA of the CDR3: TGTGCCAGCGGGAGCAAAATCCTGACAGATACGCAGTATTTT.

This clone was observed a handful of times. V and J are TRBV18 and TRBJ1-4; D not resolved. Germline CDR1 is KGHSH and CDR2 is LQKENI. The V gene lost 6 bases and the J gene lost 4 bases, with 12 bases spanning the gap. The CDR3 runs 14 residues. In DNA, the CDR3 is TGTGCCAGCTCCCTAGAGTTTAATAATGAAAAACTGTTTTTT. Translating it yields CASSLEFNNEKLFF.

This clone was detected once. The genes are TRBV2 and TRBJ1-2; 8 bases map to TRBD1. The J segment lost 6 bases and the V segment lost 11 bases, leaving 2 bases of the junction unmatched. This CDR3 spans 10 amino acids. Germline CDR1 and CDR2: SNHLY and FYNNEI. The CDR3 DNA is TGTGCCCAGGGACAGGATGGCTACACCTTC. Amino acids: CAQGQDGYTF.

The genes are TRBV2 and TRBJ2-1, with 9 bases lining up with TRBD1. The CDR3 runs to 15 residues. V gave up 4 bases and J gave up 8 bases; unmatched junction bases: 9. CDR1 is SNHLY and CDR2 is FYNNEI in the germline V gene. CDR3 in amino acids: CASSGQGGLVDEQFF. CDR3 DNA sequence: TGTGCCAGCAGTGGACAGGGGGGCCTGGTCGATGAGCAGTTCTTC.

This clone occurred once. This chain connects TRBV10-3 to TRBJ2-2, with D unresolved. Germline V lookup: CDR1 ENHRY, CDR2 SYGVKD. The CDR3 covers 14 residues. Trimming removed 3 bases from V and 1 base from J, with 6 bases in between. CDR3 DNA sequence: TGTGCCATCAGTGAATCCGGGAACACCGGGGAGCTGTTTTTT. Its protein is CAISESGNTGELFF.

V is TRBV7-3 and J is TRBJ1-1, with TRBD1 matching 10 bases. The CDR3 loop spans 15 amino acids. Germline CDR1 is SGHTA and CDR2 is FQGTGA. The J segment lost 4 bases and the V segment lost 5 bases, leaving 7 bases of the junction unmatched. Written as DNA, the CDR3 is TGTGCCAGCAGCGGGACAGGGGAGGGACGCACTGAAGCTTTCTTT. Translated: CASSGTGEGRTEAFF.

Here the CDR3 reads CASSSQGLSGANVLTF. The CDR3 nucleotides read TGTGCCAGCAGCTCGCAGGGACTCTCTGGGGCCAACGTCCTGACTTTC. V gene TRBV7-7 combines with J gene TRBJ2-6, with D possibly being TRBD2 (6 bases). This CDR3 has 16 residues. Germline-derived CDR1 and CDR2 are SSHAT and FNYEAQ (reference sequence). Deletions cut 4 bases from V and 0 bases from J, with 10 bases between.

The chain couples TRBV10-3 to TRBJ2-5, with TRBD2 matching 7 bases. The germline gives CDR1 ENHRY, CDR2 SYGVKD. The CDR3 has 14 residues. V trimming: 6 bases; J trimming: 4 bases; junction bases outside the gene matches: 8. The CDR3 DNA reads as TGTGCCATCAGGCCGACTAGCAGCCCAGAGACCCAGTACTTC. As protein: CAIRPTSSPETQYF.

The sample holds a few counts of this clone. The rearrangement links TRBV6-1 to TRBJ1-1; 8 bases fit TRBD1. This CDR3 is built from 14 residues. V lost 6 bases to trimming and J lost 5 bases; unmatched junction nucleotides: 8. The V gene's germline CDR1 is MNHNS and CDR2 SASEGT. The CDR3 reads CASSFDRGKTEAFF. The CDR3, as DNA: TGTGCCAGCAGCTTCGACAGGGGTAAGACTGAAGCTTTCTTT.

The CDR3 region has the DNA TGTGCCTGGAGCCTATCGTCCGGGGAGCTGTTTTTT. It codes for CAWSLSSGELFF. This chain uses TRBV30 with TRBJ2-2; D is undetermined. Germline CDR1 GTSNPN, CDR2 SVGIG (reference sequence). CDR3 length: 12 amino acids. V lost 3 bases to trimming and J lost 6 bases, with 8 bases between them.

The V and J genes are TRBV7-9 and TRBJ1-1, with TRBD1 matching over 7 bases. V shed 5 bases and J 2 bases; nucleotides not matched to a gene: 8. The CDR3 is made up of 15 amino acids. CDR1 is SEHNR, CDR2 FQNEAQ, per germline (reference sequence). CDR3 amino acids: CASSPGDSFNTEAFF. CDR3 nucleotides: TGTGCCAGCAGCCCGGGGGACAGCTTTAACACTGAAGCTTTCTTT.

The CDR3 DNA is TGTGCCAGTAGTACCCGGGGGAGCGCAGATACGCAGTATTTT. It translates to CASSTRGSADTQYF. This chain joins TRBV19 and TRBJ2-3, with a weak D call TRBD2 (6 bases). Per germline, CDR1 LNHDA and CDR2 SQIVND (reference sequence). This CDR3 region has 14 residues. V lost 4 bases to trimming and J lost 4 bases, with 12 bases between them. Full variable domain (missing parts from reference TRBV19 and TRBJ2-3): DGGITQSPKYLFRKEGQNVTLSCEQNLNHDAMYWYRQDPGQGLRLIYYSQIVNDFQKGDIAEGYSVSREKKESFPLTVTSAQKNPTAFYLCASSTRGSADTQYFGPGTRLTVL.

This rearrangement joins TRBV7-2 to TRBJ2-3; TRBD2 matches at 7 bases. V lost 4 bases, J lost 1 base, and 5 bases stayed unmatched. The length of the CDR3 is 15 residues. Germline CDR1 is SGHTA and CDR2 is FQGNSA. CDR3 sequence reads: CASSSLAGRTDTQYF. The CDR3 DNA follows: TGTGCCAGCAGCTCGTTAGCGGGCCGCACAGATACGCAGTATTTT.

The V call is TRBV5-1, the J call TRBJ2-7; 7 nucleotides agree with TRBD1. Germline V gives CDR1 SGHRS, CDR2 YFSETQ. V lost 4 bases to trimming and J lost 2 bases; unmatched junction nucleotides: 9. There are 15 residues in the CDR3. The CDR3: CASSTGQAITYEQYF. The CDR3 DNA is TGCGCCAGCAGCACCGGACAGGCTATCACCTACGAGCAGTACTTC.

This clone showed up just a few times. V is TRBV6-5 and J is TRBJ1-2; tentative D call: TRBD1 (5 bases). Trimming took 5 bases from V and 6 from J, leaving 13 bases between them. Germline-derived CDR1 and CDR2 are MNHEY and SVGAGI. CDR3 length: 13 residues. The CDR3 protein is CASSETQANGYTF. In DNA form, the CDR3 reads TGTGCCAGCAGTGAAACACAGGCCAATGGCTACACCTTC.

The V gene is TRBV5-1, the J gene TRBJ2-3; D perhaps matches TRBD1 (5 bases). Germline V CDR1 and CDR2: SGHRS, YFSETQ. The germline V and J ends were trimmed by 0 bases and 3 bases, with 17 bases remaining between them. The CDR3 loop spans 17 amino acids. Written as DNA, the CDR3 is TGCGCCAGCAGCTTGGCCCTGGGGCAACCGGGTACAGATACGCAGTATTTT. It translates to CASSLALGQPGTDTQYF. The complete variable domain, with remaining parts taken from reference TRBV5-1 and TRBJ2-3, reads KAGVTQTPRYLIKTRGQQVTLSCSPISGHRSVSWYQQTPGQGLQFLFEYFSETQRNKGNFPGRFSGRQFSNSRSEMNVSTLELGDSALYLCASSLALGQPGTDTQYFGPGTRLTVL.

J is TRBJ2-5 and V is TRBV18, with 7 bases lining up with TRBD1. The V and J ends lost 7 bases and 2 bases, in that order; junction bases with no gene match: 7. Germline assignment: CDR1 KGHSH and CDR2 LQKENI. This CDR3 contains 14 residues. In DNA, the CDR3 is TGTGCCAGCTGTACCCCGGGACAGCAAGAGACCCAGTACTTC. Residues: CASCTPGQQETQYF.

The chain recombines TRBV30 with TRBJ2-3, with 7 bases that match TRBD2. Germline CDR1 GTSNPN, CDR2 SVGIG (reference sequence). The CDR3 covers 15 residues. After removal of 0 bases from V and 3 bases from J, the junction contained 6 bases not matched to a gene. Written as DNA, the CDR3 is TGTGCCTGGAGTGTCCCGGGGGGAGGAACAGATACGCAGTATTTT. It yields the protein CAWSVPGGGTDTQYF.

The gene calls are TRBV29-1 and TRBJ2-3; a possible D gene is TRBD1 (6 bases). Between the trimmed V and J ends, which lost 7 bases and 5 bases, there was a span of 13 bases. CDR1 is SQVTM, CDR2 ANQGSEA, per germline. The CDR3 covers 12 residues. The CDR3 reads CSAGRGGDTQYF. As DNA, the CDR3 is TGCAGCGCGGGCAGGGGCGGAGATACGCAGTATTTT.

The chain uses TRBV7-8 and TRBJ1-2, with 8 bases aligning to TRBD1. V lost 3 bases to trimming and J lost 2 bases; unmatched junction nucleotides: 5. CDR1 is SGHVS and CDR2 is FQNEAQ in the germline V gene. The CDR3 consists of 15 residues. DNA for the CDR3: TGTGCCAGCAGCTTGGGGGCAGGGGGCAACTATGGCTACACCTTC. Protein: CASSLGAGGNYGYTF.

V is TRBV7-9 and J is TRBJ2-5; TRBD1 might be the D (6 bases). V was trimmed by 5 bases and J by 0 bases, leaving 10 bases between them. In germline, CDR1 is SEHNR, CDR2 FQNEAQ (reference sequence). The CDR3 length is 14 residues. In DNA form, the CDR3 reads TGTGCCAGCAGCAACCGGGACAACCAAGAGACCCAGTACTTC. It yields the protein CASSNRDNQETQYF.